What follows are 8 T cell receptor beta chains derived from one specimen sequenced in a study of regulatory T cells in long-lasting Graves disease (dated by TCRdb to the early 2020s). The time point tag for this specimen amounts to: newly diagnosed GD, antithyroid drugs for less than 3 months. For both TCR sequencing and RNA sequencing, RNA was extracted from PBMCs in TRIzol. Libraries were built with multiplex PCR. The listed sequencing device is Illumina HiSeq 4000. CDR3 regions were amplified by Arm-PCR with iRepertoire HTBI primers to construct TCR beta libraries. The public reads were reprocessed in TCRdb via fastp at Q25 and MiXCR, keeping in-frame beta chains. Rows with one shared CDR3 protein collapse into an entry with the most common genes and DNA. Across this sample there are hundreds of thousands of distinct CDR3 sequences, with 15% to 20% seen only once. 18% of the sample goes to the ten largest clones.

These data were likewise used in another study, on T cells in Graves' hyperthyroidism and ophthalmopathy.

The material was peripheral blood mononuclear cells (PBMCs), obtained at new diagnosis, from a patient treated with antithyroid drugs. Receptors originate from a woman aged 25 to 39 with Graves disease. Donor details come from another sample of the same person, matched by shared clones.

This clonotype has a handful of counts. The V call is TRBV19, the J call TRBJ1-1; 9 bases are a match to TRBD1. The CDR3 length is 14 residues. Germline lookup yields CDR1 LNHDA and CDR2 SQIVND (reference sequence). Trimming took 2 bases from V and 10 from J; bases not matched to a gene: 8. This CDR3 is CASSIRQGDGRAFF. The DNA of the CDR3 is TGTGCCAGTAGTATAAGACAGGGGGATGGGAGAGCTTTCTTT. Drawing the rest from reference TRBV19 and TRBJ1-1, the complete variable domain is DGGITQSPKYLFRKEGQNVTLSCEQNLNHDAMYWYRQDPGQGLRLIYYSQIVNDFQKGDIAEGYSVSREKKESFPLTVTSAQKNPTAFYLCASSIRQGDGRAFFGQGTRLTVV.

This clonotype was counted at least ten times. As DNA, the CDR3 is TGTGCCAGCAGTGGACAGGCTCGCCAAGAGACCCAGTACTTC. It translates to CASSGQARQETQYF. The chain joins TRBV2 to TRBJ2-5; D possibly corresponds to TRBD1 (6 bases). The CDR3 length is 14 residues. Between the trimmed V and J ends, which lost 4 bases and 1 base, there was a span of 10 bases. Germline V gives CDR1 SNHLY, CDR2 FYNNEI. The full variable domain, completed using reference TRBV2 and TRBJ2-5, is EPEVTQTPSHQVTQMGQEVILRCVPISNHLYFYWYRQILGQKVEFLVSFYNNEISEKSEIFDDQFSVERPDGSNFTLKIRSTKLEDSAMYFCASSGQARQETQYFGPGTRLLVL.

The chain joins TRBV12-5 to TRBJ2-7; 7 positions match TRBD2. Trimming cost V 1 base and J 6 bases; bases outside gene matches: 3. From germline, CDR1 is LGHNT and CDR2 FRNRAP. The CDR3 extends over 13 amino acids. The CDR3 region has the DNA TGTGCTAGTGGTTTGGGTTCTAGCGGCGAGCAGTACTTC. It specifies CASGLGSSGEQYF. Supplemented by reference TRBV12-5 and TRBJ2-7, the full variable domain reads DARVTQTPRHKVTEMGQEVTMRCQPILGHNTVFWYRQTMMQGLELLAYFRNRAPLDDSGMPKDRFSAEMPDATLATLKIQPSEPRDSAVYFCASGLGSSGEQYFGPGTRLTVT.

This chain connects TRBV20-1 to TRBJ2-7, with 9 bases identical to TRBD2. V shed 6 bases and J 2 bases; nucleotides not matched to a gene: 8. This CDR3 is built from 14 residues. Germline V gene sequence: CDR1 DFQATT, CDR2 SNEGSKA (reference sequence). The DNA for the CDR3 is TGCAGTGCGCGTGGACTAGCGAGACCCTACGAGCAGTACTTC. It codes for CSARGLARPYEQYF.

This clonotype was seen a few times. The CDR3 loop is CASSYTAGLVSYEQFF. Here the CDR3 DNA reads TGTGCCAGCAGTTATACGGCGGGACTAGTCTCATATGAGCAGTTCTTC. The chain recombines TRBV6-2 or TRBV6-3 with TRBJ2-1; 8 bases are a match to TRBD2. The length of the CDR3 is 16 residues. Germline-derived CDR1 and CDR2 are MNHEY and SVGEGT. Losses at the gene ends were 3 bases for V and 8 bases for J; bases not matched to a gene: 12.

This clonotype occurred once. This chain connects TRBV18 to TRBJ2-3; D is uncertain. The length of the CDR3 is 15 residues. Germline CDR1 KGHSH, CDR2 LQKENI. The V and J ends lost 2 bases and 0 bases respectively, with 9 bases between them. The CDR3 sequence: CASSPRAESTDTQYF. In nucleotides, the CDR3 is TGTGCCAGCTCACCAAGGGCAGAAAGCACAGATACGCAGTATTTT. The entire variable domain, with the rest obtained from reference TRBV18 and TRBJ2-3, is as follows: NAGVMQNPRHLVRRRGQEARLRCSPMKGHSHVYWYRQLPEEGLKFMVYLQKENIIDESGMPKERFSAEFPKEGPSILRIQQVVRGDSAAYFCASSPRAESTDTQYFGPGTRLTVL.

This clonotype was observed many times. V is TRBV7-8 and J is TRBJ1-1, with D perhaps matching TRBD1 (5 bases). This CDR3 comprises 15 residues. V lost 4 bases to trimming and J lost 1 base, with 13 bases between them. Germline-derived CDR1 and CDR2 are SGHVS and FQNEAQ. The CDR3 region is CASSYRLGENTEAFF. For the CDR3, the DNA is TGTGCCAGCAGCTACAGGTTAGGGGAGAACACTGAAGCTTTCTTT.

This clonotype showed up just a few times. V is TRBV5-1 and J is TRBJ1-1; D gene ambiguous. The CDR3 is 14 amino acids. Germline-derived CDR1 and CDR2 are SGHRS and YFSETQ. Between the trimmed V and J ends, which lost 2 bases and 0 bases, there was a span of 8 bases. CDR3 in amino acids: CASSFGSVNTEAFF. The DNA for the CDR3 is TGCGCCAGCAGCTTCGGGTCCGTGAACACTGAAGCTTTCTTT.